The clone carrying this T cell receptor (beta chain) was detected ten times or more. Specified time point: sample taken at primary tumor resection. The sequenced material consisted of unsorted whole RNA from tumor, nontumor lung or frozen PBMC. This record comes from a study of spatial heterogeneity in lung cancer. From the 5' RACE reads, TCRdb called clonotypes with MiXCR, one entry per CDR3 protein. The data hold about 75,000 distinct CDR3 sequences, with roughly 14% observed a single time. Germline trimming cut 2 bases from V and 4 bases from J; bases unmatched to any gene: 14. Germline V lookup: CDR1 SGDLS, CDR2 YYNGEE. The CDR3 sequence is 17 residues long.

The rearrangement links TRBV9 to TRBJ2-5, with 7 bases aligning to TRBD2. Here the sequenced sample was PBMCs, taken at surgery. The receptor's source is a male donor with early-stage non-small cell lung cancer. The CDR3 coding sequence is TGTGCCAGCAGCGTTGGAGCTAGCGGACGAGTTGGAGAGACCCAGTACTTC. As protein: CASSVGASGRVGETQYF.